The 7 T cell receptor beta chains listed next were all sequenced from one sample in a study of beta chain features in type 1 diabetes. Expressed TCRB transcripts were sequenced, since all the RNA that had been isolated was reverse transcribed. TCRdb's table, derived via immunoSEQ multiplex PCR, lists solely in-frame clones and lacks some. The data contain 150,000 to 160,000 clones, more than 9.5% of them singletons. Sample: central memory CD4+ T cells from blood. The source is a man between 18 and 29 years old in good health.

This clone showed up just a few times. The V gene is TRBV2, the J gene TRBJ1-2; weak D call: TRBD1 (5 bases). V dropped 8 bases and J dropped 2 bases, with 12 bases sitting between them. This CDR3 is built from 13 residues. The germline V gene has CDR1 SNHLY and CDR2 FYNNEI. In DNA, the CDR3 is TGTGCCAGCCTTTCCCGGGGCAACTATGGCTACACCTTC. This sequence encodes CASLSRGNYGYTF.

The table lists this clone with many counts. This rearrangement joins TRBV9 to TRBJ2-7; possibly TRBD2 for D (5 bases). This CDR3 region has 15 residues. Per germline, CDR1 SGDLS and CDR2 YYNGEE. V lost 4 bases, J lost 3 bases, and 17 bases lay in between. CDR3 in DNA: TGTGCCAGCAGCCGAGCGGTGTATGGGGTCTACGAGCAGTACTTC. It specifies CASSRAVYGVYEQYF.

This clone turned up a few times. The chain is built from TRBV5-5 and TRBJ2-1; D is perhaps TRBD1 or TRBD2 (5 bases each). V lost 6 bases, J lost 0 bases, and 13 bases lay in between. This CDR3 spans 15 amino acids. From germline, CDR1 is SGHKS and CDR2 YYEKEE (reference sequence). CDR3 coding DNA: TGTGCCAGCACCTCGATTGGGACCTCCTACAATGAGCAGTTCTTC. This codes for CASTSIGTSYNEQFF.

This clone was observed a handful of times. V gene TRBV28 combines with J gene TRBJ1-2; D remains ambiguous. V was trimmed by 2 bases and J by 4 bases, leaving 8 bases between them. The germline V gene has CDR1 MDHEN and CDR2 SYDVKM. The CDR3 totals 13 residues. The CDR3 region has the DNA TGTGCCAGCAGTTTACGACGGATCTATGGCTACACCTTC. Amino acid sequence: CASSLRRIYGYTF.

This chain joins TRBV7-2 and TRBJ1-5; D is undetermined. Trimming took off 4 bases at V and 6 bases at J, with 10 bases between the two ends. This CDR3 has 13 residues. Germline V gene sequence: CDR1 SGHTA, CDR2 FQGNSA. CDR3 amino acids: CASSSNQRQPQHF. DNA of the CDR3: TGTGCCAGCAGCTCCAACCAGCGTCAGCCCCAGCATTTT. Looking up the rest from reference TRBV7-2 and TRBJ1-5 gives the full variable domain: GAGVSQSPSNKVTEKGKDVELRCDPISGHTALYWYRQSLGQGLEFLIYFQGNSAPDKSGLPSDRFSAERTGGSVSTLTIQRTQQEDSAVYLCASSSNQRQPQHFGDGTRLSIL.

This clone was seen repeatedly, ten times or more. The chain recombines TRBV11-2 with TRBJ2-1; D is perhaps TRBD2 (5 bases). Trimming took 1 base from V and 4 from J, leaving 11 bases between them. Germline V gene data show CDR1 as SGHAT and CDR2 as FQNNGV. CDR3 length: 15 residues. The CDR3 sequence is CASSLVSGAYNEQFF. The DNA for the CDR3 is TGTGCCAGCAGCTTAGTAAGCGGAGCATACAATGAGCAGTTCTTC.

This clone was recorded a few times. This chain uses TRBV4-3 with TRBJ2-6; no clear D gene. This CDR3 spans 14 amino acids. Trimming took 0 bases from V and 6 from J, leaving 6 bases between them. From germline, CDR1 is LGHNA and CDR2 YSLEER. CDR3 sequence: CASSQDDKANVLTF. CDR3 coding DNA: TGCGCCAGCAGCCAAGACGACAAGGCCAACGTCCTGACTTTC.